This T cell receptor (beta chain) was sequenced during a study of CD8 T cells in Susac syndrome. Reverse transcription of roughly 0.5 to 1 ug RNA used random hexamers. TCRdb fed the immunoSEQ multiplex PCR reads into MiXCR, producing one record per CDR3 protein. The sample carries around 280,000 distinct CDR3 sequences, 70% to 90% recorded once. This CDR3 has 17 residues. Looked up from germline, CDR1 is SGHDT and CDR2 is YYEEEE. The ends lost 3 bases at V and 5 bases at J; junction bases unmatched: 12. Bulk CD8+ and CD4+ cells came from magnetic negative isolation; CD8+ TEMRA by FACS. The sequenced material came from CD8+ T cells from PBMCs. The sequence derives from a human donor with multiple sclerosis. The chain employs TRBV5-6 and TRBJ2-3; 10 bases are shared with TRBD2. CDR3 in amino acids: CASSWKELAGDVDTQYF. The CDR3 bases are TGTGCCAGCAGCTGGAAGGAGCTAGCGGGAGATGTAGATACGCAGTATTTT. The variable domain in full, completed from reference TRBV5-6 and TRBJ2-3, reads DAGVTQSPTHLIKTRGQQVTLRCSPKSGHDTVSWYQQALGQGPQFIFQYYEEEERQRGNFPDRFSGHQFPNYSSELNVNALLLGDSALYLCASSWKELAGDVDTQYFGPGTRLTVL.